The present TCR beta chain was sequenced within a study of cytomegalovirus exposure and HLA in healthy donors. CDR3 length: 16 residues. The germline V gene encodes CDR1 MNHNS and CDR2 SASEGT. V was clipped by 2 bases and J by 1 base; unmatched bases: 6. Sequencing used immunoSEQ multiplex PCR; TCRdb keeps in-frame clones, though not all of them. The sample lists fewer than 400,000 clones; 86% were seen once. The material sequenced was PBMCs. The chain recombines TRBV6-1 with TRBJ2-5; 8 bases are shared with TRBD2. This clonotype originated in a woman under 30 in good health and CMV-seronegative. CDR3 in amino acids: CASSEWREATQETQYF. CDR3 nucleotide sequence: TGTGCCAGCAGTGAATGGCGGGAGGCGACCCAAGAGACCCAGTACTTC.